The source of this TCR beta chain is a study of T cell repertoires in cytomegalovirus infection. Turning to the study itself: CMV epitopes that were recently identified and HLA-C-restricted were used alongside well-studied HLA-B-restricted ones. Through public TCR beta signatures, both CMV infection and matching HLA type were indicated. General study results and limits: The cumulative frequency of public TCR beta families distinguished individuals who carried CMV together with the relevant HLA.

As for this clonotype: What it binds is unknown.

The CDR3 spans 11 residues. Deletions cut 3 bases from V and 10 bases from J, with 10 bases between. CDR1 is GTSNPN and CDR2 is SVGIG in the germline V gene (reference sequence). TCRdb redid the calling of the reads with MiXCR, one entry per CDR3 protein. The sample has just over 450,000 distinct CDR3 sequences, roughly 42% seen once. This chain uses TRBV30 with TRBJ2-1; either TRBD1 or TRBD2 may supply D (5 bases each). Sequenced material: cultured PBMCs, taken from culture after CMV antigen stimulation. This receptor was obtained from a human donor in good health (CMV status not recorded). Some clones in this sample may be carry-over from other donors' samples. The DNA of the CDR3 is TGTGCCTGGAGCAGCAGGGAGGAGCAGTTCTTC. Translating gives CAWSSREEQFF. The variable domain in full, completed from reference TRBV30 and TRBJ2-1, reads SQTIHQWPATLVQPVGSPLSLECTVEGTSNPNLYWYRQAAGRGLQLLFYSVGIGQISSEVPQNLSASRPQDRQFILSSKKLLLSDSGFYLCAWSSREEQFFGPGTRLTVL.